This TCR beta chain was captured in a study of blood T cell repertoires in COVID-19. Study background: PBMCs, B-cell-depleted T cells, or T cells provided the cDNA or gDNA that made up the material.

This clone has only a few counts. Original handling: The assay estimated nucleated cells by amplifying reference gene primers. Clones were sequenced by immunoSEQ multiplex PCR, and TCRdb holds only the in-frame ones, with some missing. From that table come the V and J calls and clone size; the DNA was used to work out D and trimming. The sample holds about 200,000 clones, about nine tenths seen once. CDR1 is SGHRS, CDR2 YFSETQ, per germline. V lost 0 bases, J lost 3 bases, and 7 bases lay in between. CDR3 size: 14 residues. This TCR was recovered from a young man with active or convalescent COVID-19. The chain links TRBV5-1 to TRBJ1-5; perhaps TRBD1 as D (5 bases). The specimen sequenced was peripheral blood. For the CDR3, the DNA is TGCGCCAGCAGCTTGGAGGGGTTCAATCAGCCCCAGCATTTT. Protein product: CASSLEGFNQPQHF.